This TCR beta chain emerged from a study of early T cells in non-severe SARS-CoV-2 infection. Overall study: Unsorted whole blood bulk RNA was sequenced, with unpaired chains.

One entry per CDR3 protein, called by TCRdb with MiXCR from the 5' RACE reads. This sample has fewer than 55,000 distinct CDR3 sequences, with more than 9.5% found just once. The CDR3 has 14 residues. V gave up 0 bases and J gave up 5 bases, with 10 bases separating them. The source of this sequence is an adult who was a healthcare worker with PCR-confirmed SARS-CoV-2 infection or an uninfected control (not recorded which). Sequenced material: whole blood. This chain links TRBV12-3 or TRBV12-4 with TRBJ2-5; D ambiguous. CDR3 DNA sequence: TGTGCCAGCAGTTTAGCCAGTCGAGGCGAGACCCAGTACTTC. Translated, it gives CASSLASRGETQYF.